Included here is one T cell receptor (beta chain) sequence, with context. Its antigen is as yet unknown. These data originate in a study of shared clonotypes between healthy human individuals. The overall study: Contributing individuals were two females and three males aged 18 to 49.

The method was immunoSEQ multiplex PCR; TCRdb's version includes in-frame clones alone and lacks a portion of them. This sample carries some 1,600,000 clones, 95% to 99% of them seen once, and the ten largest clones take 0.45%. Regarding the study as a whole: It was observed that 5% to 6.5% of naive CD4 clonotypes were shared across a handful of donors.

This CDR3 comprises 16 residues. Germline loops: CDR1 SGHTA, CDR2 FQGNSA. Losses at the gene ends were 5 bases for V and 5 bases for J; bases not matched to a gene: 9. All the donors were Caucasian adults who lived in Nashville, Tennessee. The receptor's source is a man aged 25 to 45 in good health. The sequencing input was naive CD4+ T cells sorted from blood. Subset here: CD45RA+ positively selected. The chain uses TRBV7-2 and TRBJ2-5; 12 nucleotides align to TRBD1. For the CDR3, the DNA is TGTGCCAGCAGCCTATACGGGACAGGGGGCTGGGAGACCCAGTACTTC. Encoded protein: CASSLYGTGGWETQYF.